Below, 16 T cell receptor beta chains from the same sample are listed, as sequenced in a study of response to subunit inactivated influenza vaccine. Via MiXCR, TCRdb re-called the RT-PCR reads, giving one row per CDR3 protein. The table includes around 520,000 distinct CDR3 sequences, roughly 23% detected once. This sample comprised CD4+ T cells sorted from PBMCs, obtained 5 days after vaccination. The receptor source for this set is a man between 50 and 59 years old who received an inactivated influenza vaccine.

This clonotype was recorded a few times. This chain uses TRBV3-1 with TRBJ2-4, with D possibly matching TRBD2 (6 bases). This CDR3 has 19 amino acids. V was clipped by 4 bases and J by 0 bases, with 22 bases between them. Germline CDR1 reads LGHDT; CDR2 reads YNNKEL (reference sequence). The CDR3, as DNA: TGTGCCAGCAGCCCCCCCCGTGGCATGGGGGGTCTAGCCAAAAACATTCAGTACTTC. Its protein product is CASSPPRGMGGLAKNIQYF.

The V and J genes are TRBV7-9 and TRBJ2-3; D gene ambiguous. The CDR3 has 11 residues. The germline gives CDR1 SEHNR, CDR2 FQNEAQ (reference sequence). V was pared by 11 bases and J by 2 bases, with 8 bases between. The CDR3 coding sequence is TGTGCCGGGATCAACACAGATACGCAGTATTTT. Its protein product is CAGINTDTQYF.

This chain connects TRBV28 to TRBJ2-1, with 8 bases that match TRBD2. The germline gives CDR1 MDHEN, CDR2 SYDVKM. The CDR3 covers 18 residues. V lost 2 bases to trimming and J lost 8 bases; unmatched junction nucleotides: 17. CDR3: CASSLGLIERGRTDEQFF. As DNA, the CDR3 is TGTGCCAGCAGTTTAGGGCTGATCGAGCGGGGGCGGACGGATGAGCAGTTCTTC.

The chain carries TRBV6-4 and TRBJ2-1; 8 nucleotides agree with TRBD2. The CDR3 loop spans 13 amino acids. CDR1 is MRHNA and CDR2 is SNTAGT in the germline V gene. V lost 4 bases and J lost 10; bases outside the gene matches: 6. CDR3 amino acids: CASSATSGAEQFF. The CDR3 DNA reads as TGTGCCAGCAGTGCCACTAGCGGCGCGGAGCAGTTCTTC.

The chain combines TRBV20-1 with TRBJ1-2; TRBD1 is a possible D gene (5 bases). This CDR3 comprises 14 residues. The V gene lost 5 bases and the J gene lost 4 bases, with 17 bases spanning the gap. CDR1 is DFQATT and CDR2 is SNEGSKA in the germline V gene (reference sequence). The CDR3 sequence: CSADIRAGGYGYTF. The CDR3 DNA reads TGCAGTGCTGATATCCGGGCGGGGGGCTATGGCTACACCTTC.

The chain has TRBV10-3 and TRBJ2-5; no reliable D call. The V and J ends lost 6 bases and 2 bases respectively, with 10 bases between them. This CDR3 is 13 amino acids long. CDR1 and CDR2 from the germline V gene are ENHRY and SYGVKD. The CDR3 bases are TGTGCCATCAGCCTGACGGGTCAAGAGACCCAGTACTTC. Translating gives CAISLTGQETQYF.

The chain is built from TRBV11-2 and TRBJ2-6, with 7 nucleotides matching TRBD1. The germline gives CDR1 SGHAT, CDR2 FQNNGV. The CDR3 runs 17 residues. With V trimmed by 3 bases and J by 1 base, 6 bases remained unmatched. CDR3 amino acids: CASSFPLTGSGANVLTF. The CDR3 DNA reads as TGTGCCAGCAGCTTCCCTTTGACAGGGTCTGGGGCCAACGTCCTGACTTTC.

J is TRBJ2-7 and V is TRBV11-2; 7 bases match TRBD1. Germline V gene sequence: CDR1 SGHAT, CDR2 FQNNGV. This CDR3 has 15 residues. With V trimmed by 0 bases and J by 3 bases, 5 bases remained unmatched. DNA for the CDR3: TGTGCCAGCAGCTTAGATATGGCAGGGGGCTACGAGCAGTACTTC. Translation: CASSLDMAGGYEQYF. Variable domain in full (rest from reference TRBV11-2 and TRBJ2-7): EAGVAQSPRYKIIEKRQSVAFWCNPISGHATLYWYQQILGQGPKLLIQFQNNGVVDDSQLPKDRFSAERLKGVDSTLKIQPAKLEDSAVYLCASSLDMAGGYEQYFGPGTRLTVT.

This clonotype was counted a few times. This chain connects TRBV20-1 to TRBJ2-7; D is unresolved. This CDR3 comprises 12 residues. The germline V gene encodes CDR1 DFQATT and CDR2 SNEGSKA (reference sequence). Trimming removed 4 bases at V and 2 bases at J, with 9 bases between. CDR3 coding DNA: TGCAGTGCTACCGACCGAACCTACGAGCAGTACTTC. Protein: CSATDRTYEQYF.

The rearrangement links TRBV5-1 to TRBJ2-2; 8 nucleotides agree with TRBD1. Germline V CDR1 and CDR2: SGHRS, YFSETQ. The ends lost 2 bases at V and 4 bases at J; junction bases unmatched: 4. This CDR3 contains 15 residues. The CDR3: CASSFGDRGTGELFF. The CDR3 nucleotides are TGCGCCAGCAGCTTCGGCGACAGGGGCACCGGGGAGCTGTTTTTT.

This clonotype was seen only a few times. The chain combines TRBV20-1 with TRBJ2-1; no firm D call. CDR1 and CDR2 (germline): DFQATT, SNEGSKA (reference sequence). Between the trimmed V and J ends, which lost 2 bases and 6 bases, there was a span of 2 bases. CDR3 length: 10 residues. CDR3: CSARPNEQFF. The CDR3 DNA is TGCAGTGCTAGACCCAATGAGCAGTTCTTC.

The rearrangement uses TRBV20-1 and TRBJ2-1, with 12 bases fitting TRBD2. Trimming removed 7 bases from V and 5 bases from J; junction bases left unmatched: 6. This CDR3 has 14 residues. CDR1 is DFQATT, CDR2 SNEGSKA, per germline (reference sequence). Here the CDR3 DNA reads TGCAGTGTTTTGACTAGCGGGAGTGACAATGAGCAGTTCTTC. Translation: CSVLTSGSDNEQFF.

This clonotype has just a few counts. V usage is TRBV5-8 and J usage is TRBJ2-1, with D possibly being TRBD2 (6 bases). Trimming took off 2 bases at V and 0 bases at J, with 12 bases between the two ends. Looked up from germline, CDR1 is SGHTS and CDR2 is YDEGEE. The CDR3 is 16 residues long. CDR3 DNA: TGTGCCAGCAGCTTAGGAGGGGCGAGCTCCTACAATGAGCAGTTCTTC. Translating gives CASSLGGASSYNEQFF.

The gene calls are TRBV15 and TRBJ1-2; TRBD1 might be the D (5 bases). V was cut by 0 bases and J by 5 bases, with 10 bases left in between. CDR3 length equals 14 residues. Germline V lookup: CDR1 LNHNV, CDR2 YYDKDF (reference sequence). In nucleotides, the CDR3 is TGTGCCACCAGCAGAGATGCCGGGGGATATGGCTACACCTTC. Translation gives CATSRDAGGYGYTF. The entire variable domain, with the rest obtained from reference TRBV15 and TRBJ1-2, is as follows: DAMVIQNPRYQVTQFGKPVTLSCSQTLNHNVMYWYQQKSSQAPKLLFHYYDKDFNNEADTPDNFQSRRPNTSFCFLDIRSPGLGDTAMYLCATSRDAGGYGYTFGSGTRLTVV.

The chain uses TRBV6-1 and TRBJ1-5, with D tentatively TRBD1 (6 bases). V gave up 3 bases and J gave up 6 bases, with 12 bases separating them. The CDR3 is 14 amino acids. CDR1 MNHNS and CDR2 SASEGT come from the germline V gene. In DNA form, the CDR3 reads TGTGCCAGCAGTGACCGGACAGCCAGTCAGCCCCAGCATTTT. Translating gives CASSDRTASQPQHF.

The chain employs TRBV7-9 and TRBJ2-5; D not certain. V was trimmed by 2 bases and J by 4 bases, leaving 14 bases between them. In germline, CDR1 is SEHNR, CDR2 FQNEAQ (reference sequence). The CDR3 covers 15 residues. This CDR3 is CASSLSLRGGETQYF. The CDR3 bases are TGTGCCAGCAGCTTAAGCCTTCGTGGCGGAGAGACCCAGTACTTC.